This T cell receptor (beta chain) was sequenced during a study of brain T cells in children with intractable seizures. The CDR3 covers 14 residues. Generated by immunoSEQ multiplex PCR, the TCRdb table keeps only in-frame clones and is missing some. The sample lists 35,000 to 50,000 clones; 90% were seen once. This clonotype originated in a girl aged 2-10 years with tuberous sclerosis and intractable seizures. The rearrangement uses TRBV21-1 and TRBJ1-5; the tabulated D call, TRBD1, remains unverified against the DNA. TRBV21-1 is a known pseudogene. Sequences were derived from peripheral blood, sampled at surgery. CDR3 in DNA: TGTGCCAGCAGATCCGGACAGTACAATCAGCCCCAGCATTTT. The encoded protein is CASRSGQYNQPQHF.